These T cell receptor beta chains were read from a single sample in a study of blood T cell repertoires in COVID-19. Some clones are missing from TCRdb's copy, which holds only in-frame ones; the method was immunoSEQ multiplex PCR. The table lists about 77,000 clones, roughly 90% of them singletons. Material: peripheral blood. All receptors come from a woman of 80 years or more with active or convalescent COVID-19. Each CDR3 is given with its conserved first and last residue. D genes are given only for firm matches. Clone sizes are given selectively: once, few, many, or a class where the clone is expanded.

-	TRBV11-2	TRBJ2-3	TRBD2	CASSLVGGGITDTQYF	TGTGCCAGCAGCTTAGTCGGGGGGGGGATCACAGATACGCAGTATTTT
-	TRBV7-2	TRBJ2-7	TRBD2	CASSLERGVAHEQYF	TGTGCCAGCAGCTTAGAGCGGGGGGTGGCCCACGAGCAGTACTTC
-	TRBV4-3	TRBJ1-5	-	CASSQETQGSQPQHF	TGCGCCAGCAGCCAAGAAACACAGGGTAGCCAGCCCCAGCATTTT
-	TRBV6-5	TRBJ1-2	-	CASSSTGIYGYTF	TGTGCCAGCAGTTCTACAGGGATCTATGGCTACACCTTC
-	TRBV2	TRBJ1-1	-	CASRSREGVGTEAFF	TGTGCCAGCAGATCCAGGGAGGGGGTCGGCACTGAAGCTTTCTTT
-	TRBV7-2	TRBJ2-7	TRBD1	CASSHRTGSAYEQYF	TGTGCCAGCAGCCATCGGACAGGGTCTGCTTACGAGCAGTACTTC
-	TRBV4-3	TRBJ2-7	TRBD2	CASSQARLAGSAEQYF	TGCGCCAGCAGCCAAGCCCGACTAGCGGGGTCCGCTGAGCAGTACTTC
-	TRBV27	TRBJ2-3	TRBD2	CASRRTSSVSQYF	TGTGCCAGCAGAAGGACTAGCTCGGTGTCGCAGTATTTT
-	TRBV6-5	TRBJ2-1	TRBD1	CASSPGQVYNEQFF	TGTGCCAGCAGTCCCGGACAGGTTTACAATGAGCAGTTCTTC
-	TRBV29-1	TRBJ1-2	-	CSVARGFGYTF	TGCAGCGTAGCCAGGGGCTTTGGCTACACCTTC
-	TRBV28	TRBJ2-7	TRBD2	CASSSAVRRGAPYEQYF	TGTGCCAGCAGCTCCGCTGTTCGGCGGGGGGCCCCCTACGAGCAGTACTTC
once	TRBV18	TRBJ1-4	TRBD1	CASSPLTGAFNEKLFF	TGTGCCAGCTCACCCCTAACAGGGGCTTTCAATGAAAAACTGTTTTTT
-	TRBV29-1	TRBJ1-1	-	CSVVDGNTEAFF	TGCAGCGTTGTAGACGGGAACACTGAAGCTTTCTTT
once	TRBV6-5	TRBJ2-3	-	CASSSHSSPTTDTQYF	TGTGCCAGCAGTTCCCACTCATCCCCCACGACAGATACGCAGTATTTT
-	TRBV7-2	TRBJ2-7	TRBD1	CASSDRTGTTYEQYF	TGTGCCAGCAGCGACCGGACAGGGACGACCTACGAGCAGTACTTC
-	TRBV14	TRBJ1-2	TRBD1	CASSQTFGTGPNYGYTF	TGTGCCAGCAGCCAAACGTTTGGGACAGGGCCTAACTATGGCTACACCTTC
-	TRBV10-3	TRBJ2-3	TRBD2	CAISSSGGTDTQYF	TGTGCCATCAGTTCCAGCGGGGGCACAGATACGCAGTATTTT